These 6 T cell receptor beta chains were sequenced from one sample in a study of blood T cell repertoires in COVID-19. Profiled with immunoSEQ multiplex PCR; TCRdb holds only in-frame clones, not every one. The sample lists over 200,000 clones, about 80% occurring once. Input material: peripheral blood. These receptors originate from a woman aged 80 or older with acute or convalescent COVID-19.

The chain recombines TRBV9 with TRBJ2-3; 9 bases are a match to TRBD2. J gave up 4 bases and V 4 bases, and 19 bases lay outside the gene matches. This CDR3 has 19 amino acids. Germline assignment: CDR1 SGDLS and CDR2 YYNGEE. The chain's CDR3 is CASSLPGVAGALPPDTQYF. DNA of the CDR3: TGTGCCAGCAGCCTCCCCGGGGTAGCGGGGGCCCTCCCCCCAGATACGCAGTATTTT.

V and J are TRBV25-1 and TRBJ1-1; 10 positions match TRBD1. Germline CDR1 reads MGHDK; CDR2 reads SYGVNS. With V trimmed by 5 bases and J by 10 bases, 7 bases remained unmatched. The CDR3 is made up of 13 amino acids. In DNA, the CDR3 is TGTGCCAGCAGTCTAGGGGACAGGGGAGTAGCTTTCTTT. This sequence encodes CASSLGDRGVAFF. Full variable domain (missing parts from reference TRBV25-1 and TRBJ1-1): EADIYQTPRYLVIGTGKKITLECSQTMGHDKMYWYQQDPGMELHLIHYSYGVNSTEKGDLSSESTVSRIRTEHFPLTLESARPSHTSQYLCASSLGDRGVAFFGQGTRLTVV.

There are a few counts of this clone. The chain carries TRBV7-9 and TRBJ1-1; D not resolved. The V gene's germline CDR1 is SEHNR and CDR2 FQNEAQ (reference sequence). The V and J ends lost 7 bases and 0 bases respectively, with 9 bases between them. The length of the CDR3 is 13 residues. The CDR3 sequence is CASKRDMNTEAFF. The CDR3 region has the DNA TGTGCCAGCAAGCGGGATATGAACACTGAAGCTTTCTTT.

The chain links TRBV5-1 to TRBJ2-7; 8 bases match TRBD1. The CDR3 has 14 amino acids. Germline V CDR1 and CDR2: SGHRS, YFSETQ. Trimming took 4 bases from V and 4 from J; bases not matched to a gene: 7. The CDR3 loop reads CASSKGQGLYEQYF. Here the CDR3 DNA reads TGCGCCAGCAGCAAAGGACAGGGTCTGTACGAGCAGTACTTC.

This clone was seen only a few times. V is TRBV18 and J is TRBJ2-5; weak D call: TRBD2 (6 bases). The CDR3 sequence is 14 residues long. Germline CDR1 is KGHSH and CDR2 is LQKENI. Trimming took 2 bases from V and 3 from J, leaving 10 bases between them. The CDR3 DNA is TGTGCCAGCTCACCAAGGAGGGGAGAAGAGACCCAGTACTTC. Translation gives CASSPRRGEETQYF.

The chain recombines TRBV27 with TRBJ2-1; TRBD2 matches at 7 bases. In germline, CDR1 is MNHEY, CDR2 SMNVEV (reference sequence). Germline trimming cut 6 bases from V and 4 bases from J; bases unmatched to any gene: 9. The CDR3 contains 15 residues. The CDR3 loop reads CASSREGGGYNEQFF. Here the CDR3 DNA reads TGTGCCAGCAGCCGTGAGGGCGGGGGTTACAATGAGCAGTTCTTC.